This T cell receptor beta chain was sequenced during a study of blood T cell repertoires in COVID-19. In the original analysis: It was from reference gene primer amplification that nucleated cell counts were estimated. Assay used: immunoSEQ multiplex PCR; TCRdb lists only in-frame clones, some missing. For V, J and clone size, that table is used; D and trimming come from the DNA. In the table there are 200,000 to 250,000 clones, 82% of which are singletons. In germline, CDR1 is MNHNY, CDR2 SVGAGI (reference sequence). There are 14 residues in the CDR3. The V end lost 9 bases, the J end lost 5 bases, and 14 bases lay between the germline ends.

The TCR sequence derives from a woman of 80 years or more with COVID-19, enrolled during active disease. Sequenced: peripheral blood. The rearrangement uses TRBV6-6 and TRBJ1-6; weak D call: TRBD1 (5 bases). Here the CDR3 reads CASGGSHHNSPLHF. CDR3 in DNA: TGTGCCAGTGGGGGGAGCCATCATAATTCACCCCTCCACTTT.